This TCR beta chain was documented in a study of response to subunit inactivated influenza vaccine (dated by TCRdb to the late 2010s). Regarding the research as a whole: Deep quantitative T cell receptor repertoire profiling was used in the study to track responses to a trivalent subunit inactivated influenza vaccine. The research as a whole found: The authors proposed that each seasonal influenza vaccination may bring in only a limited number of new T cells.

Receptor libraries were prepared by RT-PCR. TCRdb records Illumina HiSeq 2500 as the sequencer. The raw public reads went through TCRdb reprocessing: fastp at Q25, MiXCR clone calling, in-frame beta chains kept. For every CDR3 protein sequence, its rows merge into one entry that carries the most common genes and DNA. For this sample the table gives fewer than 600,000 distinct CDR3 sequences, of which 6% to 9% were detected only once. About an eighth of the sample lies in the top ten. In regard to this clonotype: Which antigen it targets is not known. Nothing much larger sits one base from this clone, and base qualities are not available.

For CDR1 and CDR2, the germline V gene (reference sequence) lists DFQATT and SNEGSKA. The CDR3 measures 12 amino acids from cysteine to phenylalanine. The read is trimmed to its CDR3 DNA, 36 bases read in frame from base 1. The V end loses 8 bases and the J end loses 10 bases, and a stretch of 15 bases separates them. The sequence was collected from a man between 50 and 69 years old who received an inactivated influenza vaccine. Donor details come from another sample of the same person, matched by shared clones. The V gene is TRBV20-1 and the J gene is TRBJ1-6, with no reliable assignment of the D segment. The sample here was PBMCs from blood, taken less than 30 months after vaccination. The nucleotide sequence is given as TGCAGTCCTCTCGGATTGCGATCACCCCTCCACTTT. Translated, this is CSPLGLRSPLHF.